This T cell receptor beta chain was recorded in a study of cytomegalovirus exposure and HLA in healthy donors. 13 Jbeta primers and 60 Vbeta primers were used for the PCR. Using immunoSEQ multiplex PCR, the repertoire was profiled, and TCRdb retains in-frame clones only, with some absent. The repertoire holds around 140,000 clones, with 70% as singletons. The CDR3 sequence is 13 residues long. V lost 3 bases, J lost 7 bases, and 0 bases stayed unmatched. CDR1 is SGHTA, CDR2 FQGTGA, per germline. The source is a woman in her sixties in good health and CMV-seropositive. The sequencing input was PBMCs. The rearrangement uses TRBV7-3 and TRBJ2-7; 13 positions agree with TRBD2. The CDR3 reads CASSLGLAGEQYF. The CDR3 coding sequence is TGTGCCAGCAGCTTGGGACTAGCGGGAGAGCAGTACTTC.